This TCR beta chain is drawn from a study of blood T cell repertoires in COVID-19. On the study more broadly: T cells, B-cell-depleted T cells, or PBMCs provided the cDNA or gDNA that served as material.

The trim removed 3 bases at V and 3 bases at J, leaving 8 bases unmatched. The CDR3 is made up of 15 amino acids. The germline gives CDR1 SGHTS, CDR2 YDEGEE. The method was immunoSEQ multiplex PCR; TCRdb's version includes in-frame clones alone and lacks a portion of them. The sample shows fewer than 250,000 clones, roughly 88% of them seen only once. Enrolled through a virtual design, the participants were between 18 and 89 years of age and came from 24 US areas. The V call is TRBV5-8, the J call TRBJ1-1; TRBD1 matches at 7 bases. The sequence was collected from a woman between 50 and 59 years old who had recovered from COVID-19. Input material: PBMCs or T cells enriched from blood (not recorded which). The CDR3 DNA sequence: TGTGCCAGCAGCTGGGGGACAGTTGAAGACACTGAAGCTTTCTTT. This translates into CASSWGTVEDTEAFF.